Listed below are T cell receptor beta chains from one sample, sequenced in a study of cytomegalovirus exposure and HLA in healthy donors. The data were produced by immunoSEQ multiplex PCR, yet TCRdb's version contains in-frame clones alone and is incomplete. Among some 110,000 clones listed, roughly 15% were seen once. Specimen: PBMCs. Receptors originate from a female donor in good health and CMV-seronegative. Both conserved end residues are part of each CDR3. Fields, in order: D gene, V gene, J gene, clone size, CDR3 DNA, CDR3 protein. A D gene is named only where the DNA matches it firmly. The size entry is marked missing in some rows and otherwise reads once, few, many or a size class.

TRBD1,TRBV7-2,TRBJ1-5,.,TGTGCCAGCAGCCCAGGGACAGGTTACAATCAGCCCCAGCATTTT,CASSPGTGYNQPQHF
TRBD1,TRBV15,TRBJ2-7,.,TGTGCCACCAGCAGAGCGGGACAGGGTGGTTACGAGCAGTACTTC,CATSRAGQGGYEQYF
TRBD1,TRBV6-4,TRBJ2-3,.,TGTGCCAGCAGTGACTCTGGACAGGGGCTAGATACGCAGTATTTT,CASSDSGQGLDTQYF
.,TRBV6-5,TRBJ1-3,.,TGTGCCAGCCATTCAGACTTGGGAAACACCATATATTTT,CASHSDLGNTIYF
TRBD1,TRBV4-3,TRBJ2-5,.,TGCGCCAGCAGCCAACGGACAGGGGGCGAAGAGACCCAGTACTTC,CASSQRTGGEETQYF
.,TRBV5-1,TRBJ2-1,.,TGCGCCAGCAGCTTGGGGCAGGGTAGGTCCTACAATGAGCAGTTCTTC,CASSLGQGRSYNEQFF
TRBD1,TRBV5-1,TRBJ1-1,.,TGCGCCAGCAGCTTGGTTTTCGGGACAGGGGGCACTGAAGCTTTCTTT,CASSLVFGTGGTEAFF
.,TRBV18,TRBJ1-1,few,TGTGCCAGCTCACCAGCGACGGCGGTGGCTGGGGCTTTCTTT,CASSPATAVAGAFF
.,TRBV10-3,TRBJ1-1,.,TGTGCCATCAGTGAGTCAGAGGGGGTTACTGAAGCTTTCTTT,CAISESEGVTEAFF
.,TRBV15,TRBJ1-1,.,TGTGCCACCAGCAGAGATGGGGCCTGGGAAGCTTTCTTT,CATSRDGAWEAFF
.,TRBV9,TRBJ2-1,.,TGTGCCAGCAGCGTAGCTACTAGGCCCAATGAGCAGTTCTTC,CASSVATRPNEQFF
TRBD1,TRBV4-3,TRBJ1-4,few,TGCGCCAGCAGCACCCAGGGGGCGGCTAATGAAAAACTGTTTTTT,CASSTQGAANEKLFF
TRBD2,TRBV6-6,TRBJ2-2,few,TGTGCCAGCAGTACGACGGGGGGGCCGGGCACCGGGGAGCTGTTTTTT,CASSTTGGPGTGELFF
TRBD2,TRBV19,TRBJ2-5,few,TGTGCCAGTAGTAGGGCTGCGGGAGAGGGGCAGACCCAGTACTTC,CASSRAAGEGQTQYF
.,TRBV6-4,TRBJ2-1,.,TGTGCCAGCAGTGACTCGACTGCGGGCCCCAGCGAGCAGTTCTTC,CASSDSTAGPSEQFF
TRBD1,TRBV7-9,TRBJ1-4,.,TGTGCCAGCAGCTCAGGGGGCGTCGAAAAACTGTTTTTT,CASSSGGVEKLFF
TRBD2,TRBV4-1,TRBJ2-1,.,TGCGCCAGCAGCCAAGGACTAGCGGGGGGGTACAATGAGCAGTTCTTC,CASSQGLAGGYNEQFF
TRBD1,TRBV27,TRBJ1-2,few,TGTGCCAGCAGTTTAGGACAGGGGGCAGGTTATGGCTACACCTTC,CASSLGQGAGYGYTF
TRBD1,TRBV30,TRBJ2-7,few,TGTGCCTGGAGTGTGACAGGGGTCCCATGGGAGCAGTACTTC,CAWSVTGVPWEQYF
.,TRBV28,TRBJ2-7,.,TGTGCCAGCAGTTTACGACGTCTACTAAACGAGCAGTACTTC,CASSLRRLLNEQYF
TRBD1,TRBV28,TRBJ1-5,.,TGTGCCAGCAGTCAACAGGGGGCGCGAGGCAATCAGCCCCAGCATTTT,CASSQQGARGNQPQHF
.,TRBV28,TRBJ1-2,.,TGTGCCAGCAGTTTTCCCAGGGCTTATGGCTACACCTTC,CASSFPRAYGYTF